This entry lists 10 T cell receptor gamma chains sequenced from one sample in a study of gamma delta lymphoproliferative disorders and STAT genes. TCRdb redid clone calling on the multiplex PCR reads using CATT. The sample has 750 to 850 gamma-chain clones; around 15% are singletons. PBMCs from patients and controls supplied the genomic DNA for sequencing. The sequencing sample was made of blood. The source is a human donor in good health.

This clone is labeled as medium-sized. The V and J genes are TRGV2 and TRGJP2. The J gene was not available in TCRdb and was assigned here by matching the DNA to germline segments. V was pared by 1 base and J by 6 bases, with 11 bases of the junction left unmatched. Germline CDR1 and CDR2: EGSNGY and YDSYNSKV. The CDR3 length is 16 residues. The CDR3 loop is CATWDGSGGGDWIKTF. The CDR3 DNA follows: TGTGCCACCTGGGACGGATCGGGGGGGGGTGATTGGATCAAGACGTTT.

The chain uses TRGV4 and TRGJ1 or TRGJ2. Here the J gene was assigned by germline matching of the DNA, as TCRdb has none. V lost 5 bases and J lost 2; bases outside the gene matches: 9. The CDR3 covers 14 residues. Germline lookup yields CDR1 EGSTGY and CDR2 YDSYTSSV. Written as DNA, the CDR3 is TGTGCCACCTGGGTCGAACACCATTATTATAAGAAACTCTTT. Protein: CATWVEHHYYKKLF.

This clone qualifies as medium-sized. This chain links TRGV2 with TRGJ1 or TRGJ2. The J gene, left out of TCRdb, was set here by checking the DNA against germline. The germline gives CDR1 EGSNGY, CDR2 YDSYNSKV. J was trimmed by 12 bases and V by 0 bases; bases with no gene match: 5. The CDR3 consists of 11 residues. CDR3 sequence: CATWDGLRKLF. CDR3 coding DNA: TGTGCCACCTGGGACGGGCTTCGGAAACTCTTT.

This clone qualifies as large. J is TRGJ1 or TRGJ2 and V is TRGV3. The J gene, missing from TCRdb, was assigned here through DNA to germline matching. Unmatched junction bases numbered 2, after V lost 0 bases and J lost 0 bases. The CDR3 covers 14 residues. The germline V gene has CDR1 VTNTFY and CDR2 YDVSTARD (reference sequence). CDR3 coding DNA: TGTGCCACCTGGGACAGGCCGAATTATTATAAGAAACTCTTT. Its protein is CATWDRPNYYKKLF.

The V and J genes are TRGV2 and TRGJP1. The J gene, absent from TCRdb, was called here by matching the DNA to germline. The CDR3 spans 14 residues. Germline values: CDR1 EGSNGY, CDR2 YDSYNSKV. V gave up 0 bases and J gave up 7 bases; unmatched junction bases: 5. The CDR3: CATWDGLNGWFKIF. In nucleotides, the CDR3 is TGTGCCACCTGGGACGGGCTTAATGGTTGGTTCAAGATATTT.

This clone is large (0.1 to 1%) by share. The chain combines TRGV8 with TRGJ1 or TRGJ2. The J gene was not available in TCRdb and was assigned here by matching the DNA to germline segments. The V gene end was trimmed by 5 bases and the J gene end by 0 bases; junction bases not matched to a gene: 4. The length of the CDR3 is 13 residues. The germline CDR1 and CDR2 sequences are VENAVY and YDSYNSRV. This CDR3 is CATWGKNYYKKLF. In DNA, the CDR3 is TGTGCCACCTGGGGTAAGAATTATTATAAGAAACTCTTT.

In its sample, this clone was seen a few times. The chain's CDR3 is CACWREQYKKLF. The CDR3 bases are TGTGCCTGCTGGAGGGAGCAGTATAAGAAACTCTTT. The chain links TRGV11 to TRGJ1 or TRGJ2. As TCRdb names no J gene, one was assigned here on the basis of a DNA match to germline. TRGV11 is designated an ORF whose function remains uncertain. This CDR3 is built from 12 residues. V shed 8 bases, J shed 7 bases, and the junction held 8 bases outside the gene matches.

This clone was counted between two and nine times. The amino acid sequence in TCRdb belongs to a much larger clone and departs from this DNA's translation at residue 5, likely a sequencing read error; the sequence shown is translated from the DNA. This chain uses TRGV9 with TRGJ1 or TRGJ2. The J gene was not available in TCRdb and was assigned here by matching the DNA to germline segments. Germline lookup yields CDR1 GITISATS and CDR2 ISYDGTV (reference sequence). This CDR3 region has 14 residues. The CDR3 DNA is TGTGCCTTGTGGGGGGTGACCAATTATTATAAGAAACTCTTT. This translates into CALWGVTNYYKKLF.

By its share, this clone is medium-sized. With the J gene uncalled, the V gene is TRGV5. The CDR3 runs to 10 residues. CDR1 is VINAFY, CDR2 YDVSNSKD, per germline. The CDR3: CATWDRIKLF. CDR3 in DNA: TGTGCCACCTGGGACAGGATAAAACTCTTT.

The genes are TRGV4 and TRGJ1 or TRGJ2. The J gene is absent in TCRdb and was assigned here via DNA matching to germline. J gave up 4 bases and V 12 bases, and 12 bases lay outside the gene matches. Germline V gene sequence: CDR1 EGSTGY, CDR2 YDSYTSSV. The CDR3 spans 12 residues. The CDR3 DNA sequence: TGTGCCCCCTCCTGTGGGTATTATAAGAAACTCTTT. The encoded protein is CAPSCGYYKKLF.